One sample yielded the 30 T cell receptor beta chains listed below, sequenced in a study of blood T cell repertoires in COVID-19. Some clones are missing from TCRdb's copy, which holds only in-frame ones; the method was immunoSEQ multiplex PCR. Here the sample spans roughly 130,000 clones, around 82% being singletons. The specimen sequenced was peripheral blood. Receptors were obtained from a woman aged 25 to 45 who had recovered from COVID-19.

This clone was seen only a few times. The chain uses TRBV7-8 and TRBJ1-3; 7 bases align to TRBD1. The CDR3 is 18 amino acids. The germline CDR1 and CDR2 sequences are SGHVS and FQNEAQ. V shed 5 bases, J shed 4 bases, and the junction held 17 bases outside the gene matches. CDR3: CASSAISPTGNRGNTIYF. The CDR3 DNA is TGTGCCAGCAGCGCCATTTCGCCGACAGGGAATCGGGGAAACACCATATATTTT.

V gene TRBV29-1 combines with J gene TRBJ2-7, with TRBD2 matching 9 bases. With 6 bases clipped from V and 3 bases from J, the junction kept 9 bases outside the gene matches. The CDR3 covers 14 residues. Germline V gene sequence: CDR1 SQVTM, CDR2 ANQGSEA. The CDR3 sequence is CSVAGGGVGYEQYF. CDR3 bases: TGCAGCGTGGCCGGCGGGGGGGTAGGCTACGAGCAGTACTTC.

In DNA form, the CDR3 reads TGTGCCAGCAGTGACGGCTCCACTGAAGCTTTCTTT. This encodes CASSDGSTEAFF. The chain uses TRBV6-4 and TRBJ1-1; no firm D call. This CDR3 region has 12 residues. The germline gives CDR1 MRHNA, CDR2 SNTAGT. V lost 2 bases and J lost 4, with 5 bases in between.

The chain recombines TRBV7-8 with TRBJ1-6, with a weak D call TRBD1 (6 bases). CDR1 is SGHVS, CDR2 FQNEAQ, per germline. V was clipped by 1 base and J by 0 bases, with 13 bases between them. The CDR3 runs 18 residues. The CDR3 sequence is CASSLVRQGSSYNSPLHF. DNA for the CDR3: TGTGCCAGCAGCTTAGTCAGGCAGGGGAGCTCCTATAATTCACCCCTCCACTTT.

This chain uses TRBV3-1 (or the pseudogene TRBV3-2) with TRBJ2-7; 11 nucleotides match TRBD2. Germline assignment: CDR1 LGHDT and CDR2 YNNKEL (reference sequence). Losses at the gene ends were 0 bases for V and 4 bases for J; bases not matched to a gene: 11. The CDR3 has 18 amino acids. The chain's CDR3 is CASSQEGLAVPRGYEQYF. The CDR3 region has the DNA TGTGCCAGCAGCCAAGAGGGACTAGCGGTCCCTCGGGGTTACGAGCAGTACTTC.

This clone has a single count. V gene TRBV6-5 combines with J gene TRBJ2-3; no reliable D call. Deletions cut 2 bases from V and 2 bases from J, with 11 bases between. The germline V gene has CDR1 MNHEY and CDR2 SVGAGI. The CDR3 is made up of 15 amino acids. The DNA for the CDR3 is TGTGCCAGCAGTTACACAGACCCTTTCACAGATACGCAGTATTTT. As protein: CASSYTDPFTDTQYF.

The genes are TRBV6-2 or TRBV6-3 and TRBJ2-3; the D is unclear. The CDR3 length is 18 residues. Germline-derived CDR1 and CDR2 are MNHEY and SVGEGT. The V gene lost 1 base and the J gene lost 3 bases, with 20 bases spanning the gap. The CDR3 spells CASSYWPSNRASTDTQYF. The CDR3 nucleotides are TGTGCCAGCAGTTACTGGCCTAGTAATCGAGCCAGTACAGATACGCAGTATTTT.

The genes are TRBV7-2 and TRBJ2-6; possibly TRBD2 for D (6 bases). V was pared by 6 bases and J by 2 bases, with 14 bases between. The CDR3 is 16 amino acids. In germline, CDR1 is SGHTA, CDR2 FQGNSA. The CDR3 DNA is TGTGCCAGCAGTCCTTTTCCGGGGGCTGGGGCCAACGTCCTGACTTTC. Protein product: CASSPFPGAGANVLTF.

The V call is TRBV9, the J call TRBJ2-3; D is undetermined. The CDR3 spans 14 residues. Trimming removed 3 bases from V and 5 bases from J, with 13 bases in between. Looked up from germline, CDR1 is SGDLS and CDR2 is YYNGEE. CDR3 sequence (DNA): TGTGCCAGCAGCGCCGATAGCCTGAAAGATACGCAGTATTTT. Protein sequence: CASSADSLKDTQYF.

This clone was detected only once. The rearrangement joins TRBV2 to TRBJ1-5, with D maybe TRBD1 (6 bases). The CDR3 totals 14 residues. Germline CDR1 and CDR2: SNHLY and FYNNEI. Trimming stripped 6 bases from V and 3 bases from J, with 12 bases between. The chain's CDR3 is CASRVDRSNQPQHF. In DNA, the CDR3 is TGTGCCAGCAGAGTGGACAGATCCAATCAGCCCCAGCATTTT. Looking up the rest from reference TRBV2 and TRBJ1-5 gives the full variable domain: EPEVTQTPSHQVTQMGQEVILRCVPISNHLYFYWYRQILGQKVEFLVSFYNNEISEKSEIFDDQFSVERPDGSNFTLKIRSTKLEDSAMYFCASRVDRSNQPQHFGDGTRLSIL.

This chain connects TRBV7-8 to TRBJ1-6; D unresolved. The V gene's germline CDR1 is SGHVS and CDR2 FQNEAQ. The CDR3 consists of 13 residues. V lost 3 bases and J 8 bases, leaving 8 bases between the germline ends. The CDR3 spells CASSLERDSPLHF. The CDR3 nucleotides read TGTGCCAGCAGCTTGGAGAGGGATTCACCCCTCCACTTT.

A few counts support this clone. The J gene is TRBJ1-2, the V gene TRBV6-1; D might be TRBD1 (6 bases). The CDR3 covers 15 residues. CDR1 is MNHNS, CDR2 SASEGT, per germline. Trimming cost V 3 bases and J 4 bases, with 15 bases left between them. Written as DNA, the CDR3 is TGTGCCAGCAGTGACCAGGGGACGGCCCTCTATGGCTACACCTTC. Translating it yields CASSDQGTALYGYTF.

The rearrangement joins TRBV19 to TRBJ2-2, with D possibly being TRBD2 (5 bases). Germline V CDR1 and CDR2: LNHDA, SQIVND (reference sequence). This CDR3 is built from 12 residues. V was cut by 6 bases and J by 13 bases, with 15 bases left in between. The CDR3 is CASSNPVEGLFF. In nucleotides, the CDR3 is TGTGCCAGTAGCAATCCGGTCGAGGGGCTGTTTTTT.

This clone occurred once. CDR3 DNA sequence: TGTGCCAGCGCTCCCCATAAGACAGGGGGCACTGAAGCTTTCTTT. This encodes CASAPHKTGGTEAFF. The rearrangement joins TRBV28 to TRBJ1-1, with 9 positions matching TRBD1. V was pared by 8 bases and J by 4 bases, with 11 bases of the junction left unmatched. Germline CDR1 and CDR2: MDHEN and SYDVKM. This CDR3 spans 15 amino acids.

In regard to this clone: A clone one base away is much larger, so this may be a read error. The chain combines TRBV6-1 with TRBJ2-3; 9 bases line up with TRBD2. CDR1 and CDR2 from the germline V gene are MNHNS and SASEGT. The CDR3 totals 15 residues. V lost 2 bases, J lost 1 base, and 1 base stayed unmatched. DNA for the CDR3: TGTGCCAGCAGTGAAATAGCGGGGGGCACAGATACGCAGTATTTT. Encoded protein: CASSEIAGGTDTQYF.

This clone was counted a single time. The chain has TRBV3-1 (or the pseudogene TRBV3-2) and TRBJ2-2; 7 positions match TRBD1. The CDR3 spans 14 residues. From germline, CDR1 is LGHDT and CDR2 YNNKEL (reference sequence). Trimming cost V 4 bases and J 6 bases; bases outside gene matches: 5. CDR3 region: CASSRGQAAGELFF. The CDR3 nucleotides are TGTGCCAGCAGCCGCGGACAGGCTGCCGGGGAGCTGTTTTTT.

J is TRBJ1-3 and V is TRBV3-1 (or the pseudogene TRBV3-2), with D uncertain. Germline V gene sequence: CDR1 LGHDT, CDR2 YNNKEL (reference sequence). V lost 0 bases and J lost 1, with 10 bases in between. CDR3 length equals 16 residues. CDR3 coding DNA: TGTGCCAGCAGCCAAGAAAGGCAGACTTCTGGAAACACCATATATTTT. Amino acids: CASSQERQTSGNTIYF.

This rearrangement joins TRBV5-4 to TRBJ1-3; 8 bases map to TRBD1. V shed 1 base and J 2 bases; nucleotides not matched to a gene: 5. Germline CDR1 reads SGHNT; CDR2 reads YYREEE (reference sequence). CDR3 length: 16 residues. The CDR3 spells CASSLRTGRTGNTIYF. CDR3 sequence (DNA): TGTGCCAGCAGCTTGCGGACAGGGCGAACTGGAAACACCATATATTTT.

This sequence joins TRBV19 and TRBJ1-5; tentatively, D is TRBD1 (5 bases). V lost 6 bases to trimming and J lost 3 bases, with 27 bases between them. Germline V lookup: CDR1 LNHDA, CDR2 SQIVND (reference sequence). This CDR3 spans 19 amino acids. CDR3 bases: TGTGCCAGTAGCCCTCCCTTCGGGGGAGAGAGATTGAACAATCAGCCCCAGCATTTT. It translates to CASSPPFGGERLNNQPQHF.

This clone was seen only a few times. This rearrangement joins TRBV10-2 to TRBJ2-3; 14 nucleotides agree with TRBD2. This CDR3 is built from 14 residues. CDR1 is WSHSY, CDR2 SAAADI, per germline. V was clipped by 11 bases and J by 3 bases; unmatched bases: 4. CDR3 sequence reads: CAGTSGRSTDTQYF. CDR3 bases: TGCGCCGGGACTAGCGGGAGATCAACAGATACGCAGTATTTT.

This clone occurred a few times. This chain links TRBV28 with TRBJ2-7; TRBD1 matches at 7 bases. The germline CDR1 and CDR2 sequences are MDHEN and SYDVKM. The CDR3 is 14 residues long. Losses at the gene ends were 5 bases for V and 0 bases for J; bases not matched to a gene: 4. The CDR3 region has the DNA TGTGCCAGCAGTCCCGGGACAGTCTCCTACGAGCAGTACTTC. Its translation is CASSPGTVSYEQYF.

The rearrangement links TRBV6-5 to TRBJ1-1; 7 positions agree with TRBD1. CDR1 MNHEY and CDR2 SVGAGI come from the germline V gene. With 9 bases clipped from V and 1 base from J, the junction kept 11 bases outside the gene matches. CDR3 size: 15 residues. CDR3 coding DNA: TGTGCCAGTGACAGGGACCAGCTAAGGAACACTGAAGCTTTCTTT. This sequence encodes CASDRDQLRNTEAFF.

This clone was recorded many times. The J gene is TRBJ2-7, the V gene TRBV4-2; TRBD2 matches 9 bases. Germline V gene data show CDR1 as LGHNA and CDR2 as YNFKEQ. The CDR3 spans 19 residues. V shed 2 bases and J 4 bases; nucleotides not matched to a gene: 18. The CDR3 nucleotides are TGTGCCAGCAGCCAAAGTATGTACGACGCGGCGGGGGGGAGGTACGAGCAGTACTTC. Translating gives CASSQSMYDAAGGRYEQYF.

This clone was detected once. The chain employs TRBV7-2 and TRBJ2-3, with 8 bases fitting TRBD2. The CDR3 contains 16 residues. Trimming cost V 11 bases and J 0 bases; bases outside gene matches: 13. The germline CDR1 and CDR2 sequences are SGHTA and FQGNSA. CDR3 coding DNA: TGTGCCTGGAAAAGCGGGGGCGTGATTAGCACAGATACGCAGTATTTT. Protein: CAWKSGGVISTDTQYF.

V and J are TRBV28 and TRBJ2-7; 10 bases are shared with TRBD1. The V gene end was trimmed by 5 bases and the J gene end by 7 bases; junction bases not matched to a gene: 11. In germline, CDR1 is MDHEN, CDR2 SYDVKM. The length of the CDR3 is 15 residues. DNA for the CDR3: TGTGCCAGCAGTCGCCCCGGGACAGGGGCTGGGGAGCAGTACTTC. Translated: CASSRPGTGAGEQYF.

The chain uses TRBV6-1 and TRBJ1-5, with D possibly being TRBD1 (5 bases). The CDR3 sequence is 16 residues long. The germline V gene has CDR1 MNHNS and CDR2 SASEGT. With 1 base removed from V and 0 bases from J, the gap between germline ends came to 10 bases. DNA of the CDR3: TGTGCCAGCAGTGAAGGGGGGGGTTATAGCAATCAGCCCCAGCATTTT. Protein product: CASSEGGGYSNQPQHF.

On this clone: Other DNA sequences in the same sample also yield this CDR3. The V and J genes are TRBV27 and TRBJ1-2; possible D gene TRBD1, 6 bases. This CDR3 spans 13 amino acids. V gave up 4 bases and J gave up 4 bases, with 10 bases separating them. Germline lookup yields CDR1 MNHEY and CDR2 SMNVEV (reference sequence). The CDR3 spells CASSYRVGYGYTF. The CDR3 DNA reads as TGTGCCAGCAGTTACAGGGTCGGCTATGGCTACACCTTC.

The gene calls are TRBV11-2 and TRBJ2-5; 13 bases line up with TRBD2. Germline lookup yields CDR1 SGHAT and CDR2 FQNNGV. Trimming took 5 bases from V and 3 from J; bases not matched to a gene: 6. The CDR3 loop spans 16 amino acids. CDR3 region: CASSRRTSGREETQYF. CDR3 nucleotide sequence: TGTGCCAGCAGCCGGAGGACTAGCGGGAGAGAAGAGACCCAGTACTTC.

This chain connects TRBV5-6 to TRBJ1-4; 9 bases line up with TRBD1. Trimming cost V 2 bases and J 5 bases; bases outside gene matches: 7. This CDR3 is built from 16 residues. The germline V gene encodes CDR1 SGHDT and CDR2 YYEEEE. The CDR3 bases are TGTGCCAGCAGCTTACAACGGGACAGGGTGAATGAAAAACTGTTTTTT. Protein sequence: CASSLQRDRVNEKLFF.

The V gene is TRBV19, the J gene TRBJ1-3; D possibly corresponds to TRBD1 (5 bases). CDR3 length: 16 residues. Germline CDR1 LNHDA, CDR2 SQIVND (reference sequence). Trimming shortened V by 6 bases and J by 3 bases, and 18 bases separated the two germline ends. CDR3 protein: CASRVEEGASGNTIYF. In nucleotides, the CDR3 is TGTGCCAGTAGGGTTGAGGAAGGGGCAAGTGGAAACACCATATATTTT.